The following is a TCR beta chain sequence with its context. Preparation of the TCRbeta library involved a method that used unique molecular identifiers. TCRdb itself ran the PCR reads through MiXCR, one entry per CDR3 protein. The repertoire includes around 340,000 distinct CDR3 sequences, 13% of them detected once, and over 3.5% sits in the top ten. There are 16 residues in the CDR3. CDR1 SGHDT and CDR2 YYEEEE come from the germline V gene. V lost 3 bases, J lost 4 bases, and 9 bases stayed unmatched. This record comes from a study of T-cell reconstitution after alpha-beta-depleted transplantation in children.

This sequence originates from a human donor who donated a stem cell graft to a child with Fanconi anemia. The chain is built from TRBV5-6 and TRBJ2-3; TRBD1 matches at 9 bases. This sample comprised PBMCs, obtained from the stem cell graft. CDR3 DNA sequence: TGTGCCAGCAGCTCCGCGGGACAGGGATTGTCAGATACGCAGTATTTT. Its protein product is CASSSAGQGLSDTQYF.